The clone carrying this TCR beta chain was counted once. Its antigen is as yet unknown. V was clipped by 0 bases and J by 3 bases, with 16 bases between them. The CDR3 sequence is 17 residues long. Germline V lookup: CDR1 ENHRY, CDR2 SYGVKD. This entry is derived from a study of cytomegalovirus exposure and HLA in healthy donors. Regarding the study as a whole: What TCR beta sequences reportedly achieved was accurate prediction of HLA-A and HLA-B alleles in most subjects. Most of the TCR beta V segments (in an earlier analysis) were productive either about 90% or about 30% of the time. Analyzed later, most CMV-associated TCR beta chains appeared HLA-restricted. Analysis was carried out at a later point, and it linked a missense DCLRE1C variant to TCR beta V- and J-gene trimming.

PCR used 60 Vbeta primers and 13 Jbeta primers. The repertoire was sequenced with immunoSEQ multiplex PCR; TCRdb's copy has only in-frame clones and lacks some. Of 150,000 to 160,000 clones listed, 70% to 90% are singletons. This TCR was sampled from a middle-aged woman in good health and CMV-seropositive. Material for sequencing was PBMCs. The V gene is TRBV10-3, the J gene TRBJ2-3, with a weak D call TRBD2 (6 bases). The CDR3 nucleotides are TGTGCCATCAGTGAGTCGAATGGGGGAGGAAAGACAGATACGCAGTATTTT. This translates into CAISESNGGGKTDTQYF.